Listed here is a single T cell receptor (beta chain). Its antigen remains unknown. These data come from a study of OX40 agonist ivuxolimab in advanced cancers. Study in general: Ivuxolimab, an agonist antibody against OX40 (CD134), was given to patients. Overall study results and limits: At doses 0.1 to 3.0 mg/kg, CD4+ and CD8+ clones expanded.

This CDR3 region has 14 residues. Germline V gives CDR1 MGHRA, CDR2 YSYEKL. The V and J ends lost 3 bases and 7 bases, in that order; junction bases with no gene match: 4. The method was immunoSEQ multiplex PCR; TCRdb's version includes in-frame clones alone and lacks a portion of them. The table includes about 30,000 clones, roughly 84% detected once. Material: CD4+ or CD8+ T cells sorted from blood, obtained in a trial of the OX40 agonist ivuxolimab. The chain links TRBV4-1 to TRBJ1-1; 11 positions agree with TRBD1. The receptor's source is an adult with an advanced solid tumor such as melanoma, head and neck, liver or kidney cancer. CDR3 region: CASSQGQGEDEAFF. CDR3 sequence (DNA): TGCGCCAGCAGCCAGGGACAGGGGGAGGATGAAGCTTTCTTT.